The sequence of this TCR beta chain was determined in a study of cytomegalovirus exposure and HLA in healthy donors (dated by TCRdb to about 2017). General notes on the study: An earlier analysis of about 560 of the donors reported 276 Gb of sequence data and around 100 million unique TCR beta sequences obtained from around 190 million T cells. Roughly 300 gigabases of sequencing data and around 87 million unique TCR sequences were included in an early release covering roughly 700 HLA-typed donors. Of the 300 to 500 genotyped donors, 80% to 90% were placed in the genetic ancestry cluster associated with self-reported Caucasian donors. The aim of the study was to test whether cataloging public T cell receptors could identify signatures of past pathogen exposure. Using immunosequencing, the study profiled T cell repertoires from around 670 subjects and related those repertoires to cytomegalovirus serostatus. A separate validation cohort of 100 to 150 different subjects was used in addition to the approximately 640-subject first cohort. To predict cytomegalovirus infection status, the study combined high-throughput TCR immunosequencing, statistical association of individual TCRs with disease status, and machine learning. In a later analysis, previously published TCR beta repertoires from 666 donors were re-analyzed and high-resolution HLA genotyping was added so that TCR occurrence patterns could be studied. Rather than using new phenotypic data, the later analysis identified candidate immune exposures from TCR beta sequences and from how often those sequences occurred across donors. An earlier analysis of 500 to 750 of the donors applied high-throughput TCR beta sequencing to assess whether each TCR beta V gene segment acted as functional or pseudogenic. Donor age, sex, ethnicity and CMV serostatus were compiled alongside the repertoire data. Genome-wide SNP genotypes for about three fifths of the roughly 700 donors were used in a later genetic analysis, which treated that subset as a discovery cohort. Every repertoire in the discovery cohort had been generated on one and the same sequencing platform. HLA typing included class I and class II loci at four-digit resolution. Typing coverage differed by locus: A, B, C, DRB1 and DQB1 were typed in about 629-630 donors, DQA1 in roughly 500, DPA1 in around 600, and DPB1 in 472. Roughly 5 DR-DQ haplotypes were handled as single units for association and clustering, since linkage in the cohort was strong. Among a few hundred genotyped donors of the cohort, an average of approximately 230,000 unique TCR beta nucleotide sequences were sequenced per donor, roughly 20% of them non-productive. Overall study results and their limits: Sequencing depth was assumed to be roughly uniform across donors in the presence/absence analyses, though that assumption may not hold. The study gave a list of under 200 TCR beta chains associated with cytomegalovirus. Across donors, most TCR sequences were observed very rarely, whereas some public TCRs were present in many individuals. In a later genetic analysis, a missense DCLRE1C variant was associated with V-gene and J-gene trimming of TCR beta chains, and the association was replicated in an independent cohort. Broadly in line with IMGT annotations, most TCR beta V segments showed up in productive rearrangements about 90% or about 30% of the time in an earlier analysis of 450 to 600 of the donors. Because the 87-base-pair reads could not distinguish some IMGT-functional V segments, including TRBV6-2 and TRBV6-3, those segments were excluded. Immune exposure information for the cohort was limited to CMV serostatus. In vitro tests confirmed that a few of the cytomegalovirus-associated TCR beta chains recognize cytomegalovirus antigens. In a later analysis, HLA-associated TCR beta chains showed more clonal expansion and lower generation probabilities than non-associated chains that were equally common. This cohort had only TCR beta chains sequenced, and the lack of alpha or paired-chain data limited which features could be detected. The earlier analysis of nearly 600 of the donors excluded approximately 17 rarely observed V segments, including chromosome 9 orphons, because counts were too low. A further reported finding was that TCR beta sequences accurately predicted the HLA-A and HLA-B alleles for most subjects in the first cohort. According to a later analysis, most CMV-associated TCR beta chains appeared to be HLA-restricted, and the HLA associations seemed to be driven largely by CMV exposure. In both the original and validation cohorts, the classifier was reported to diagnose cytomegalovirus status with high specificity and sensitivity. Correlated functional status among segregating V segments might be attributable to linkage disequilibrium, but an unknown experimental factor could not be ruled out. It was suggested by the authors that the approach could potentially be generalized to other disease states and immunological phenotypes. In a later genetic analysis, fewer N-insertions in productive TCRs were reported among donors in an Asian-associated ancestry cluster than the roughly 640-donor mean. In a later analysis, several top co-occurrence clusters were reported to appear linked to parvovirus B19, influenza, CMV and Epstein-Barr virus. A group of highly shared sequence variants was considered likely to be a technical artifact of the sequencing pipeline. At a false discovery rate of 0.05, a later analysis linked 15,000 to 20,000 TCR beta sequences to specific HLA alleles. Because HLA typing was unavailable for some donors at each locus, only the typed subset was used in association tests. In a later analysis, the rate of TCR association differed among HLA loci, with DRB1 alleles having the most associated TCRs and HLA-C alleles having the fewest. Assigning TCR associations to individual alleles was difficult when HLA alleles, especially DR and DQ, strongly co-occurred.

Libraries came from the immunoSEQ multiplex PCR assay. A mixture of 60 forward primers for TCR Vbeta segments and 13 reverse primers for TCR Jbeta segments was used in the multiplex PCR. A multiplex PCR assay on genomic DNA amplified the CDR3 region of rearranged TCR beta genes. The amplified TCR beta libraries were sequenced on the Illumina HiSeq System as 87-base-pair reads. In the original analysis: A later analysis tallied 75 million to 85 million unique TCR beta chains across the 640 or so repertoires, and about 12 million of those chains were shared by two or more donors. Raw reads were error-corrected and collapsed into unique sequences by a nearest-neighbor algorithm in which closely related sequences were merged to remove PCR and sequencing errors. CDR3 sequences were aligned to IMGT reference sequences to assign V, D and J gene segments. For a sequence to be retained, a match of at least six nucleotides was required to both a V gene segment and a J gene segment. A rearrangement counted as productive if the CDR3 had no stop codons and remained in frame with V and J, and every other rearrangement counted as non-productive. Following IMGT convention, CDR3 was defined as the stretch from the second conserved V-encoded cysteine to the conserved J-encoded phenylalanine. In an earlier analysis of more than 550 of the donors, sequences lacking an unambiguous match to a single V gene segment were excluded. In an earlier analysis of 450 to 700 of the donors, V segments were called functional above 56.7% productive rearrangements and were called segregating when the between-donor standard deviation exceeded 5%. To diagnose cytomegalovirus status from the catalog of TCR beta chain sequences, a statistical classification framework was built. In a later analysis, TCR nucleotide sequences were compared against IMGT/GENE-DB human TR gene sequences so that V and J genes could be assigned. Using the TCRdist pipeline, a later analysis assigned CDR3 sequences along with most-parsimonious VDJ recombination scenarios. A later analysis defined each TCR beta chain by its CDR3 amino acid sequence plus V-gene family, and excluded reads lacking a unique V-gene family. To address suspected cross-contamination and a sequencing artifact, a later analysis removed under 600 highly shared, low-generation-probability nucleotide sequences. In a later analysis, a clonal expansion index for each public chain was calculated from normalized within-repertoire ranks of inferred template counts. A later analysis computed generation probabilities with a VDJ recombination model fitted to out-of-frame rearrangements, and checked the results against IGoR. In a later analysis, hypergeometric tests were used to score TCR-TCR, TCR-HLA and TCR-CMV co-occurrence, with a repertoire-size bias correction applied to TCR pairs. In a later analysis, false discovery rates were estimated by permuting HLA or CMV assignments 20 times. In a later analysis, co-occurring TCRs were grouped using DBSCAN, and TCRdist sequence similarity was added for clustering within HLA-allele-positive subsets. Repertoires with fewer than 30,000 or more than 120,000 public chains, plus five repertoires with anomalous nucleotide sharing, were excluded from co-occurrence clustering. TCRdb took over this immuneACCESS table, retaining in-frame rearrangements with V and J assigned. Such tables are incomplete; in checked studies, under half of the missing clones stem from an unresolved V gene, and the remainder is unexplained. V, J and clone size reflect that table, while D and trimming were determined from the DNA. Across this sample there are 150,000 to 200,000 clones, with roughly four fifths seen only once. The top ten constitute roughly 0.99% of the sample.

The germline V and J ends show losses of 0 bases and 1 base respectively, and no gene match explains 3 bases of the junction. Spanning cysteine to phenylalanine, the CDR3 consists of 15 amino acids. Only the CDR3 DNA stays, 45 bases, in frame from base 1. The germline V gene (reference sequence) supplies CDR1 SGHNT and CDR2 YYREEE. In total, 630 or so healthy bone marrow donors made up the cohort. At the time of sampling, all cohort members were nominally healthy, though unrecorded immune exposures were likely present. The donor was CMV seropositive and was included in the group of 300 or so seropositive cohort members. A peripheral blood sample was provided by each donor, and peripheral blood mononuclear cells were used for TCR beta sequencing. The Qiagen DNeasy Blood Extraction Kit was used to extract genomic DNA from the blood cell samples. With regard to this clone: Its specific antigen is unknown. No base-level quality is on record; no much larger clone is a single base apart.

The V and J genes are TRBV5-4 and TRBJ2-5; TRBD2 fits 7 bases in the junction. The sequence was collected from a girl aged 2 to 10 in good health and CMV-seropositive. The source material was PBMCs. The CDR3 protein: CASSLGSSGQETQYF. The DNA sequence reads TGTGCCAGCAGCTTGGGGTCTAGCGGCCAAGAGACCCAGTACTTC.